The entry below describes one T cell receptor beta chain. Across 20 to 25 US areas, participants ranged in age from about 18 to 89 years. The data belong to a study of blood T cell repertoires in COVID-19. Study-wide background: The United States, Italy and Spain were the sources of the acute and convalescent COVID-19 samples.

The method was immunoSEQ multiplex PCR; TCRdb's version includes in-frame clones alone and lacks a portion of them. Among 200,000 or so clones listed, roughly 80% were seen once. The germline V gene has CDR1 LNHDA and CDR2 SQIVND (reference sequence). Trimming shortened V by 5 bases and J by 2 bases, and 13 bases separated the two germline ends. This CDR3 comprises 14 residues. The TCR comes from a man in his fifties or sixties who had recovered from COVID-19. What was sequenced was PBMCs or T cells enriched from blood (not recorded which). V and J are TRBV19 and TRBJ2-7; TRBD2 might be the D (6 bases). The CDR3 DNA is TGTGCCAGTAGTGCACAGGCGGGGACCTACGAGCAGTACTTC. The encoded protein is CASSAQAGTYEQYF.